This T cell receptor (beta chain) appears in the sequencing data of a study of T cell changes during pregnancy in multiple sclerosis. The CDR3 extends over 15 amino acids. Trimming shortened V by 4 bases and J by 4 bases, and 13 bases separated the two germline ends. Germline CDR1 is MNHNS and CDR2 is SASEGT. The repertoire was sequenced with immunoSEQ multiplex PCR; TCRdb's copy has only in-frame clones and lacks some. There are about 60,000 clones in the sample; around 93% occur only once, and roughly 0.76% lies in the top ten. This receptor was taken from a female donor with multiple sclerosis, enrolled in a pregnancy study. Here the sequenced sample was CD4+ T cells from peripheral blood mononuclear cells, taken in the first trimester of pregnancy. The chain recombines TRBV6-1 with TRBJ1-4; a weak D match, TRBD1 (5 bases). The CDR3 here is CASSAQALLNEKLFF. In DNA, the CDR3 is TGTGCCAGCAGTGCACAGGCTCTTCTTAATGAAAAACTGTTTTTT.